This T cell receptor (beta chain) originates from a study of blood T cell repertoires in COVID-19. Data came from immunoSEQ multiplex PCR; TCRdb stores just in-frame clones and leaves some out. The repertoire includes approximately 70,000 clones, 75% to 90% of them detected once, and around 32% sits in the top ten. Germline loops: CDR1 SEHNR, CDR2 FQNEAQ (reference sequence). Between the trimmed V and J ends, which lost 1 base and 6 bases, there was a span of 7 bases. The CDR3 contains 13 residues. The sequenced sample was peripheral blood. V and J are TRBV7-9 and TRBJ1-5, with no clear D. The origin of this receptor is a woman older than 75 with active or convalescent COVID-19. The CDR3 nucleotides are TGTGCCAGCAGCTTAGACGGGGTTCAGCCCCAGCATTTT. Translated, it gives CASSLDGVQPQHF. Supplemented by reference TRBV7-9 and TRBJ1-5, the full variable domain reads DTGVSQNPRHKITKRGQNVTFRCDPISEHNRLYWYRQTLGQGPEFLTYFQNEAQLEKSRLLSDRFSAERPKGSFSTLEIQRTEQGDSAMYLCASSLDGVQPQHFGDGTRLSIL.